This TCR beta chain originates from a study of blood T cells in healthy people across ages. Study details: Template-switching capture recovered about one barcoded beta molecule per two T cells.

Alongside a J-beta primer mix, a sample-barcoded 5' primer served in a second PCR lasting about 6 to 12 cycles. In TCRdb, the 5' RACE reads were re-called with MiXCR into one record per CDR3 protein. The top ten hold 15% to 20% of the sample, which has more than 800,000 distinct CDR3 sequences, less than 50% seen once. The CDR3 sequence is 16 residues long. Trimming removed 7 bases at V and 5 bases at J, with 23 bases between. CDR1 MDHEN and CDR2 SYDVKM come from the germline V gene. Study-wide results and limits: Estimates of total diversity, which came from one million sequenced T cells, were considered to be underestimates.

To note about this clonotype: Its antigen is undetermined.

The rearrangement joins TRBV28 to TRBJ1-2; D gene unclear. Source material: blood. The TCR sequence derives from an older woman in good health. CDR3 loop: CASTLGQVGVLYGYTF. The DNA of the CDR3 is TGTGCCAGCACCCTGGGTCAGGTCGGGGTTTTATATGGCTACACCTTC.